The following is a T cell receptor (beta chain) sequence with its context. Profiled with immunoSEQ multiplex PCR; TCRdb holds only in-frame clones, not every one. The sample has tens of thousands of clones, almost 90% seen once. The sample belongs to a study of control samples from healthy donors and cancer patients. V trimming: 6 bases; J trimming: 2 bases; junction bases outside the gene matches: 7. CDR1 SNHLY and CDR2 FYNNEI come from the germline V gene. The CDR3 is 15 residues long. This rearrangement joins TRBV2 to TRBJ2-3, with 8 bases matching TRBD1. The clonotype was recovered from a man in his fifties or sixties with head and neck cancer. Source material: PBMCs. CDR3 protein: CASSLGTGYTDTQYF. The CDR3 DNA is TGTGCCAGCAGCCTCGGGACAGGTTACACAGATACGCAGTATTTT.